Each of the 5 T cell receptor beta chains below was sequenced from the same sample in a study of regulatory T cells in long-lasting Graves disease. Sample time point: newly diagnosed GD, antithyroid drugs for less than 3 months. PBMC-extracted RNA yielded the TCR library. According to the study, TCR beta libraries were built with iRepertoire HTBI primers and CDR3-region Arm-PCR. TCRdb called the multiplex PCR reads again in MiXCR, with one record for every CDR3 protein. The sample shows a few hundred thousand distinct CDR3 sequences, approximately 12% of them seen only once. These records were also assigned to another study, of T cells in Graves' hyperthyroidism and ophthalmopathy.

The sample here was peripheral blood mononuclear cells (PBMCs), taken at new diagnosis, from a patient treated with antithyroid drugs. Receptors were obtained from a woman younger than 35 with Graves disease.

A few counts support this clonotype. The chain is built from TRBV6-1 and TRBJ2-2; a weak D match, TRBD1 (6 bases). Germline CDR1 is MNHNS and CDR2 is SASEGT. V was cut by 6 bases and J by 6 bases, with 11 bases left in between. There are 13 residues in the CDR3. This CDR3 is CASSPGEAGELFF. CDR3 coding DNA: TGTGCCAGCAGCCCAGGGGAAGCCGGGGAGCTGTTTTTT.

This clonotype was detected many times. The V and J genes are TRBV12-3 or TRBV12-4 and TRBJ2-7, with D hard to call. The CDR3 consists of 13 residues. Between the trimmed V and J ends, which lost 4 bases and 7 bases, there was a span of 14 bases. CDR3 DNA sequence: TGTGCCAGCAGTTCGGCAGCAGTGGGGGAGCAGTACGTC. Its translation is CASSSAAVGEQYV.

This clonotype was counted many times. The chain links TRBV12-3 or TRBV12-4 to TRBJ2-7; perhaps TRBD1 as D (6 bases). CDR3 length: 15 amino acids. V was shortened by 6 bases and J by 0 bases, with 15 bases between the two germline ends. CDR3 loop: CASRFRTEISYEQYF. As DNA, the CDR3 is TGTGCCAGCAGGTTTAGGACAGAGATCTCCTACGAGCAGTACTTC.

Many counts were recorded for this clonotype. This chain uses TRBV11-3 with TRBJ2-5; 9 bases match TRBD2. Germline loops: CDR1 SGHNT, CDR2 YENEEA. The V segment lost 10 bases and the J segment 5 bases; nucleotides outside the gene matches: 14. The CDR3 spans 15 residues. CDR3 bases: TGTGCCACCGCCTATAGCGGGGGTGCTAGGGAGACCCAGTACTTC. It translates to CATAYSGGARETQYF.

This clonotype was observed at least ten times. This chain connects TRBV20-1 to TRBJ1-2, with 12 positions matching TRBD1. Germline-derived CDR1 and CDR2 are DFQATT and SNEGSKA (reference sequence). V shed 3 bases, J shed 10 bases, and the junction held 18 bases outside the gene matches. This CDR3 comprises 17 residues. DNA for the CDR3: TGCAGTGCTAGGCCCCCGGACCCGGGACAGGGGGCTATTGCCTACACCTTC. It is translated as CSARPPDPGQGAIAYTF.